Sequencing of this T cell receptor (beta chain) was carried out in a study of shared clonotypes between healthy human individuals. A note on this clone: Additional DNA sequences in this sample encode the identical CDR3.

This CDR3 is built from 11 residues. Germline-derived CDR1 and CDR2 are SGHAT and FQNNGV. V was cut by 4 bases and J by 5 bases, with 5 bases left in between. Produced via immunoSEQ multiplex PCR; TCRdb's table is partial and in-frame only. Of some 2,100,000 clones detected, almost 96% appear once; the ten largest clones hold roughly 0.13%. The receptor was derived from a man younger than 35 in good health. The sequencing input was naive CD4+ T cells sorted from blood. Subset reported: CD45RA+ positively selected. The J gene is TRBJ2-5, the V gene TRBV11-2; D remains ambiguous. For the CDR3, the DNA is TGTGCCAGCAGCTCAAGGGAGACCCAGTACTTC. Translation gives CASSSRETQYF.